The 27 T cell receptor beta chains given below trace back to one sample, sequenced in a study of beta chain features in type 1 diabetes. Every bit of the isolated RNA underwent reverse transcription, so sequencing read expressed TCRB transcripts. Here immunoSEQ multiplex PCR was the method, and the copy in TCRdb shows in-frame clones only, minus some. The sample has hundreds of thousands of clones; about 30% are singletons. Sequenced: naive CD4+ T cells from blood. The source of these receptors is a young man in good health.

The table lists this clone with a few counts. The chain links TRBV9 to TRBJ2-4; 11 bases match TRBD1. This CDR3 region has 15 residues. The J segment lost 6 bases and the V segment lost 3 bases, leaving 5 bases of the junction unmatched. Looked up from germline, CDR1 is SGDLS and CDR2 is YYNGEE. The CDR3 loop reads CASSEGQGEGNIQYF. The CDR3 DNA sequence: TGTGCCAGCAGCGAGGGACAGGGGGAAGGAAACATTCAGTACTTC.

This clone was observed a single time. The gene calls are TRBV5-1 and TRBJ2-2; no reliable D call. V lost 4 bases and J 1 base, leaving 14 bases between the germline ends. Germline V gives CDR1 SGHRS, CDR2 YFSETQ. The CDR3 is 16 amino acids. The CDR3 here is CASSLTSLGNTGELFF. The CDR3 DNA follows: TGCGCCAGCAGCCTGACGTCCCTAGGGAACACCGGGGAGCTGTTTTTT.

This chain links TRBV7-2 with TRBJ2-2, with TRBD1 matching 8 bases. The CDR3 spans 16 residues. After removal of 4 bases from V and 2 bases from J, the junction contained 6 bases not matched to a gene. CDR1 and CDR2 (germline): SGHTA, FQGNSA. The CDR3 DNA reads TGTGCCAGCAGCTCACGGACAGGGCGAAACACCGGGGAGCTGTTTTTT. This encodes CASSSRTGRNTGELFF. The full variable domain, completed using reference TRBV7-2 and TRBJ2-2, is GAGVSQSPSNKVTEKGKDVELRCDPISGHTALYWYRQSLGQGLEFLIYFQGNSAPDKSGLPSDRFSAERTGGSVSTLTIQRTQQEDSAVYLCASSSRTGRNTGELFFGEGSRLTVL.

The CDR3: CAWRTSGAYEQYF. The CDR3 DNA sequence: TGTGCCTGGAGGACTAGCGGGGCCTACGAGCAGTACTTC. This chain uses TRBV30 with TRBJ2-7; 11 positions agree with TRBD2. Germline lookup yields CDR1 GTSNPN and CDR2 SVGIG (reference sequence). The CDR3 extends over 13 amino acids. V was clipped by 3 bases and J by 2 bases; unmatched bases: 0.

V and J are TRBV27 and TRBJ1-2, with D unclear. This CDR3 is built from 16 residues. Germline V gives CDR1 MNHEY, CDR2 SMNVEV (reference sequence). The V end lost 4 bases, the J end lost 4 bases, and 19 bases lay between the germline ends. CDR3 coding DNA: TGTGCCAGCAGTTCCCCCTCGCGGGGATGGGGCTATGGCTACACCTTC. Protein sequence: CASSSPSRGWGYGYTF.

This clone occurred a few times. V usage is TRBV7-9 and J usage is TRBJ2-1; no firm D call. Trimming took 5 bases from V and 0 from J, leaving 11 bases between them. The V gene's germline CDR1 is SEHNR and CDR2 FQNEAQ (reference sequence). This CDR3 region has 15 residues. CDR3 DNA sequence: TGTGCCAGCAGCGCGAGCGCGAGCTCCTACAATGAGCAGTTCTTC. It codes for CASSASASSYNEQFF. Supplemented by reference TRBV7-9 and TRBJ2-1, the full variable domain reads DTGVSQNPRHKITKRGQNVTFRCDPISEHNRLYWYRQTLGQGPEFLTYFQNEAQLEKSRLLSDRFSAERPKGSFSTLEIQRTEQGDSAMYLCASSASASSYNEQFFGPGTRLTVL.

The rearrangement uses TRBV27 and TRBJ2-3; D might be TRBD1 (6 bases). The length of the CDR3 is 16 residues. The germline V and J ends were trimmed by 5 bases and 2 bases, with 17 bases remaining between them. Germline assignment: CDR1 MNHEY and CDR2 SMNVEV (reference sequence). The CDR3 nucleotides are TGTGCCAGCAGTCCAATTGGCCGACAGGCCACAGATACGCAGTATTTT. Protein: CASSPIGRQATDTQYF.

The chain couples TRBV11-2 to TRBJ2-2; D call uncertain. Per the germline V gene, CDR1 is SGHAT and CDR2 is FQNNGV. The CDR3 length is 15 residues. V lost 0 bases and J 5 bases, leaving 10 bases between the germline ends. DNA for the CDR3: TGTGCCAGCAGCTTAGATGAGCTATTGACCGGGGAGCTGTTTTTT. Amino acids: CASSLDELLTGELFF.

The chain links TRBV5-1 to TRBJ2-7; TRBD2 aligns across 14 bases. Trimming at V came to 4 bases and at J to 5 bases, leaving 5 bases not matched to a gene. The CDR3 extends over 15 amino acids. CDR1 SGHRS and CDR2 YFSETQ come from the germline V gene. Here the CDR3 reads CASSRGTSGSNEQYF. CDR3 nucleotides: TGCGCCAGCAGCCGAGGGACTAGCGGGAGTAACGAGCAGTACTTC.

This clone was counted between two and nine times. The chain recombines TRBV7-9 with TRBJ2-1; 11 bases map to TRBD1. The germline V gene encodes CDR1 SEHNR and CDR2 FQNEAQ (reference sequence). The CDR3 totals 17 residues. The junction had 10 bases not matched to a gene; V was cut back by 5 bases and J by 4 bases. CDR3 nucleotides: TGTGCCAGCAGCACAACATGGGACAGGGGGAATTACAATGAGCAGTTCTTC. Protein: CASSTTWDRGNYNEQFF.

The chain uses TRBV4-1 and TRBJ2-5, with 8 bases lining up with TRBD2. This CDR3 comprises 17 residues. The germline CDR1 and CDR2 sequences are MGHRA and YSYEKL. Trimming removed 0 bases from V and 2 bases from J; junction bases left unmatched: 8. In nucleotides, the CDR3 is TGCGCCAGCAGCCAAGATTGGGTAGCGGGACGTCAAGAGACCCAGTACTTC. Protein: CASSQDWVAGRQETQYF.

The sample holds one count of this clone. This sequence joins TRBV5-1 and TRBJ2-1, with D uncertain. The CDR3 is 13 residues long. The germline gives CDR1 SGHRS, CDR2 YFSETQ. Between the trimmed V and J ends, which lost 4 bases and 5 bases, there was a span of 10 bases. CDR3 amino acids: CASSIGDNNEQFF. In nucleotides, the CDR3 is TGCGCCAGCAGCATCGGTGACAACAATGAGCAGTTCTTC.

The rearrangement uses TRBV6-5 and TRBJ1-4; D perhaps matches TRBD1 (5 bases). Germline lookup yields CDR1 MNHEY and CDR2 SVGAGI. This CDR3 spans 13 amino acids. V was clipped by 2 bases and J by 8 bases, with 9 bases between them. The CDR3, as DNA: TGTGCCAGCAGTTACGTCCGGGGGGAAAAACTGTTTTTT. Translation gives CASSYVRGEKLFF.

V gene TRBV29-1 combines with J gene TRBJ1-2; D perhaps matches TRBD1 (6 bases). The CDR3 runs 13 residues. Germline-derived CDR1 and CDR2 are SQVTM and ANQGSEA. Trimming left V 3 bases short and J 6 bases short, with 14 bases between. CDR3 nucleotide sequence: TGCAGCGTTGACCAGGGGTATCACCATGGCTACACCTTC. Its translation is CSVDQGYHHGYTF.

V gene TRBV7-2 combines with J gene TRBJ1-2, with D possibly TRBD1 on 5 matching bases. CDR1 SGHTA and CDR2 FQGNSA come from the germline V gene. The CDR3 spans 14 residues. The V gene lost 1 base and the J gene lost 4 bases, with 10 bases spanning the gap. As DNA, the CDR3 is TGTGCCAGCAGCTTAGGACAGACGACCTATGGCTACACCTTC. Encoded protein: CASSLGQTTYGYTF.

The DNA for the CDR3 is TGCGCCAGCAGCCAAGAACAGGTTGGAGGGGAGACCCAGTACTTC. This gives the protein CASSQEQVGGETQYF. This chain joins TRBV5-1 and TRBJ2-5; D is perhaps TRBD2 (6 bases). Germline V gene data show CDR1 as SGHRS and CDR2 as YFSETQ. This CDR3 contains 15 residues. Trimming left V 4 bases short and J 5 bases short, with 18 bases between.

The chain combines TRBV13 with TRBJ2-4; TRBD1 is a possible D gene (6 bases). Germline V CDR1 and CDR2: PRHDT, FYEKMQ (reference sequence). The CDR3 is 12 amino acids. Trimming stripped 5 bases from V and 15 bases from J, with 17 bases between. CDR3 bases: TGTGCCAGCAGCGGGGTACAGGGCCGGTTGTACTTC. Its protein is CASSGVQGRLYF.

This clone appeared a few times. This sequence joins TRBV30 and TRBJ2-1; D not resolved. The CDR3 has 16 residues. CDR1 is GTSNPN and CDR2 is SVGIG in the germline V gene (reference sequence). Trimming took off 4 bases at V and 0 bases at J, with 16 bases between the two ends. Here the CDR3 DNA reads TGTGCCTGGACTTCCCGCGACCCCCGCTCCTACAATGAGCAGTTCTTC. It is translated as CAWTSRDPRSYNEQFF.

Worth noting for this clone: Other DNA sequences in the same sample also yield this CDR3. V gene TRBV15 combines with J gene TRBJ2-1; D not certain. The germline CDR1 and CDR2 sequences are LNHNV and YYDKDF (reference sequence). The CDR3 has 12 amino acids. Trimming took 3 bases from V and 7 from J, leaving 7 bases between them. CDR3 DNA sequence: TGTGCCACCAGCAGCCGCGATAATGAGCAGTTCTTC. It encodes CATSSRDNEQFF. The full variable domain, its missing parts supplied by reference TRBV15 and TRBJ2-1, is DAMVIQNPRYQVTQFGKPVTLSCSQTLNHNVMYWYQQKSSQAPKLLFHYYDKDFNNEADTPDNFQSRRPNTSFCFLDIRSPGLGDTAMYLCATSSRDNEQFFGPGTRLTVL.

The chain recombines TRBV2 with TRBJ2-5, with D perhaps matching TRBD2 (5 bases). This CDR3 contains 14 residues. Trimming pared 6 bases from V and 1 base from J, leaving 12 bases between. Germline CDR1 and CDR2: SNHLY and FYNNEI. CDR3 nucleotide sequence: TGTGCCAGCAGCACCGGGATAACCCAAGAGACCCAGTACTTC. This sequence encodes CASSTGITQETQYF. The entire variable domain, with the rest obtained from reference TRBV2 and TRBJ2-5, is as follows: EPEVTQTPSHQVTQMGQEVILRCVPISNHLYFYWYRQILGQKVEFLVSFYNNEISEKSEIFDDQFSVERPDGSNFTLKIRSTKLEDSAMYFCASSTGITQETQYFGPGTRLLVL.

This clone has just a few counts. This chain links TRBV28 with TRBJ2-1; D could derive from TRBD1 or TRBD2 (5 bases each). The CDR3 has 13 amino acids. CDR1 and CDR2 from the germline V gene are MDHEN and SYDVKM. Trimming stripped 4 bases from V and 6 bases from J, with 10 bases between. CDR3: CASSSGPINEQFF. CDR3 in DNA: TGTGCCAGCAGTTCGGGACCGATCAATGAGCAGTTCTTC.

The chain employs TRBV10-3 and TRBJ2-7; 12 bases agree with TRBD1. V was clipped by 4 bases and J by 4 bases; unmatched bases: 8. CDR1 is ENHRY and CDR2 is SYGVKD in the germline V gene. The CDR3 is 16 residues long. The CDR3 DNA reads as TGTGCCATCAGTGGGGATCGGGGACAGGGGGCTTACGAGCAGTACTTC. This encodes CAISGDRGQGAYEQYF.

This chain connects TRBV27 to TRBJ2-7, with D perhaps matching TRBD2 (5 bases). Trimming took 8 bases from V and 3 from J, leaving 23 bases between them. There are 16 residues in the CDR3. Germline values: CDR1 MNHEY, CDR2 SMNVEV (reference sequence). Here the CDR3 reads CASGVPLPGKGYEQYF. For the CDR3, the DNA is TGTGCCAGCGGCGTCCCCCTCCCCGGGAAAGGCTACGAGCAGTACTTC.

The table lists this clone with a few counts. V gene TRBV11-2 combines with J gene TRBJ2-5; 7 positions match TRBD1. The CDR3 is 15 amino acids. From germline, CDR1 is SGHAT and CDR2 FQNNGV. V shed 5 bases and J 2 bases; nucleotides not matched to a gene: 8. The CDR3 bases are TGTGCCAGCAGCCTCAGACAGGGCGTTCAAGAGACCCAGTACTTC. It yields the protein CASSLRQGVQETQYF. The full variable domain, in which reference TRBV11-2 and TRBJ2-5 provide the parts outside the CDR3, is EAGVAQSPRYKIIEKRQSVAFWCNPISGHATLYWYQQILGQGPKLLIQFQNNGVVDDSQLPKDRFSAERLKGVDSTLKIQPAKLEDSAVYLCASSLRQGVQETQYFGPGTRLLVL.

The J gene is TRBJ2-2, the V gene TRBV27, with D perhaps matching TRBD1 or TRBD2 (7 bases each). The length of the CDR3 is 14 residues. Germline loops: CDR1 MNHEY, CDR2 SMNVEV (reference sequence). Trimming pared 5 bases from V and 7 bases from J, leaving 14 bases between. The CDR3 DNA is TGTGCCAGCAGTCGACAGGGAGGGGACGGGGAGCTGTTTTTT. Translated, it gives CASSRQGGDGELFF.

This chain uses TRBV30 with TRBJ2-3; tentative D call: TRBD2 (5 bases). The V and J ends lost 3 bases and 2 bases respectively, with 12 bases between them. The germline gives CDR1 GTSNPN, CDR2 SVGIG (reference sequence). CDR3 size: 14 residues. The CDR3 coding sequence is TGTGCCTGGAGGTCGAGCGGTTACACAGATACGCAGTATTTT. Encoded protein: CAWRSSGYTDTQYF.

The table lists this clone with a few counts. The J gene is TRBJ2-7, the V gene TRBV7-2, with 7 bases fitting TRBD1. The CDR3 has 15 residues. Per the germline V gene, CDR1 is SGHTA and CDR2 is FQGNSA. The V gene end was trimmed by 5 bases and the J gene end by 4 bases; junction bases not matched to a gene: 11. The CDR3 DNA is TGTGCCAGCAGCCCCGCCGGGACAGACCTTTACGAGCAGTACTTC. It is translated as CASSPAGTDLYEQYF.